This TCR beta chain was captured in a study of T cells in localized non-small cell lung cancer. The study's findings and limits: Uninvolved adjacent lung had higher T cell clonality than tumor and all other tissues. A median of 57 of the top 100 tumor clones appeared in adjacent lung, which was paired and uninvolved.

Germline assignment: CDR1 SGHDT and CDR2 YYEEEE. V lost 4 bases, J lost 5 bases, and 9 bases stayed unmatched. The CDR3 sequence is 15 residues long. This clone has only one observation. Its antigen is not identified. Sequenced by immunoSEQ multiplex PCR; TCRdb stores in-frame clones only, minus some. Here the sample spans some 25,000 clones, around 88% being singletons. This receptor was obtained from a male donor aged 60 or older with stage II squamous cell lung carcinoma. The specimen comprised peripheral blood, sampled before any cancer treatment. This chain joins TRBV5-6 and TRBJ2-5, with 9 bases that match TRBD1. CDR3: CASSETGTGRETQYF. The CDR3 DNA follows: TGTGCCAGCAGCGAGACCGGGACAGGGAGGGAGACCCAGTACTTC.